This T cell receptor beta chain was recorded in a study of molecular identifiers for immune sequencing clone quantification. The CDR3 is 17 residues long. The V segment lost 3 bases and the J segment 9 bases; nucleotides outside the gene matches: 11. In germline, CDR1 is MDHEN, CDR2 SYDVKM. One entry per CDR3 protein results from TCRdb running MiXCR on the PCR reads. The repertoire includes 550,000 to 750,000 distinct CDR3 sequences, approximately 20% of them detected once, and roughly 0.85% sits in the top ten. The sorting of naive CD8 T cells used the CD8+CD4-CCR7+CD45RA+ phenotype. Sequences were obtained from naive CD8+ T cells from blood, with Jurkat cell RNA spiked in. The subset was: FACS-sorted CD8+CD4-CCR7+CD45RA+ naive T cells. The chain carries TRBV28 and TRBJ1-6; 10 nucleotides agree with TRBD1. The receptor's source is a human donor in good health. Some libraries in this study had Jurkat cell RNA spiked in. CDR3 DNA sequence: TGTGCCAGCAGTTTCCGAGGAGGACAGGGGGTTTTTTCACCCCTCCACTTT. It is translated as CASSFRGGQGVFSPLHF.